This T cell receptor beta chain was recorded in a study of blood T cell repertoires in COVID-19. In the original workflow: The authors estimated nucleated cell counts from reference gene primer amplification. Repertoires were generated with immunoSEQ multiplex PCR, while TCRdb's copy carries only in-frame clones and drops some. V, J and clone size reflect that table, while D and trimming were determined from the DNA. Of more than 250,000 clones detected, roughly 80% appear once; the ten largest clones hold 5%. V trimming: 0 bases; J trimming: 8 bases; junction bases outside the gene matches: 10. The length of the CDR3 is 16 residues. Germline values: CDR1 WNHNN, CDR2 SYGVQD (reference sequence). Within 2 weeks before study entry, exposed participants met a COVID-19 case.

The sequence came from a man aged 40-49 years who had been exposed to COVID-19. The chain carries TRBV10-1 and TRBJ2-1; 7 bases agree with TRBD1. The sample was PBMCs or T cells enriched from blood (not recorded which). The CDR3 DNA is TGCGCCAGCAGTGAGTCGAGGGGGCGCGGGTTCGATGAGCAGTTCTTC. This encodes CASSESRGRGFDEQFF.